These T cell receptor beta chains were read from a single sample in a study of blood T cell repertoires in COVID-19. This table comes from immunoSEQ multiplex PCR, and its TCRdb copy is limited to in-frame clones, with some not included. This table has 250,000 to 350,000 clones, more than 75% appearing once. Sequencing was done on a sample of peripheral blood. Every receptor here comes from a woman aged 50 to 65 with acute or convalescent COVID-19. Each CDR3 is given with its conserved first and last residue. D genes are given only for firm matches. Size is omitted from some rows. Given values are once, few, many or a class for expanded clones.

J gene: TRBJ2-7
D gene: TRBD2
clone size: -
CDR3 length: 15
V gene: TRBV28
CDR3 DNA: TGTGCCAGCAGCTTACTAGCGGCGAGCTCCTACGAGCAGTACTTC
CDR3 protein: CASSLLAASSYEQYF

J gene: TRBJ1-2
D gene: TRBD1
clone size: -
CDR3 length: 15
V gene: TRBV28
CDR3 DNA: TGTGCCAGCAGACGCCCGACAGGGTTGATGGGTGGCTACACCTTC
CDR3 protein: CASRRPTGLMGGYTF

J gene: TRBJ2-7
D gene: -
clone size: -
CDR3 length: 16
V gene: TRBV24-1
CDR3 DNA: TGTGCCACCAGTGACCCGCAGTCCCGGGACACCTACGAGCAGTACTTC
CDR3 protein: CATSDPQSRDTYEQYF

J gene: TRBJ1-4
D gene: TRBD1
clone size: -
CDR3 length: 14
V gene: TRBV10-3
CDR3 DNA: TGTGCCATCAGTAAGGACAGGGGTAAAGAAAAACTGTTTTTT
CDR3 protein: CAISKDRGKEKLFF

J gene: TRBJ1-1
D gene: -
clone size: -
CDR3 length: 15
V gene: TRBV5-1
CDR3 DNA: TGCGCCAGCAAGGTCCTCCCGGCAGAGGACACTGAAGCTTTCTTT
CDR3 protein: CASKVLPAEDTEAFF

J gene: TRBJ2-7
D gene: -
clone size: -
CDR3 length: 13
V gene: TRBV6-1
CDR3 DNA: TGTGCCAGCAGTGAAGGGTGGGGCCACGAGCAGTACTTC
CDR3 protein: CASSEGWGHEQYF

J gene: TRBJ2-1
D gene: TRBD2
clone size: -
CDR3 length: 17
V gene: TRBV6-6
CDR3 DNA: TGTGCCAGCAGTCATCCAGCGGGAGACGTTACTCTTGATGAGCAGTTCTTC
CDR3 protein: CASSHPAGDVTLDEQFF

J gene: TRBJ2-7
D gene: TRBD2
clone size: once
CDR3 length: 16
V gene: TRBV28
CDR3 DNA: TGTGCCAGCAGTTTGCCGGGACTAGCGAAAGGGAACGAGCAGTACTTC
CDR3 protein: CASSLPGLAKGNEQYF

J gene: TRBJ2-3
D gene: TRBD2
clone size: -
CDR3 length: 16
V gene: TRBV5-6
CDR3 DNA: TGTGCCAGCAGCTTTACTAGCGGGAGTAACACAGATACGCAGTATTTT
CDR3 protein: CASSFTSGSNTDTQYF

J gene: TRBJ2-1
D gene: -
clone size: -
CDR3 length: 15
V gene: TRBV19
CDR3 DNA: TGTGCCAGTAGTATAGACTTGAGCTCCTACAATGAGCAGTTCTTC
CDR3 protein: CASSIDLSSYNEQFF

J gene: TRBJ1-5
D gene: -
clone size: -
CDR3 length: 10
V gene: TRBV2
CDR3 DNA: TGTGCCAGCAGTGAGGGGGGCCAGCATTTT
CDR3 protein: CASSEGGQHF

J gene: TRBJ2-1
D gene: -
clone size: once
CDR3 length: 15
V gene: TRBV15
CDR3 DNA: TGTGCCACCAGCAGTCTCGGGACAATAAACAATGAGCAGTTCTTC
CDR3 protein: CATSSLGTINNEQFF

J gene: TRBJ2-3
D gene: TRBD2
clone size: once
CDR3 length: 19
V gene: TRBV2
CDR3 DNA: TGTGCCAGCAGTACTCCGGGGCGGTGGACTAGCGGGGGGACAGATACGCAGTATTTT
CDR3 protein: CASSTPGRWTSGGTDTQYF

J gene: TRBJ1-1
D gene: -
clone size: -
CDR3 length: 15
V gene: TRBV5-6
CDR3 DNA: TGTGCCAGCAGTCATGGGGCTTCGGGTCACACTGAAGCTTTCTTT
CDR3 protein: CASSHGASGHTEAFF

J gene: TRBJ2-7
D gene: -
clone size: -
CDR3 length: 14
V gene: TRBV30
CDR3 DNA: TGTGCCTGGACGGTTTCAAGCCACTCCTACGAGCAGTACTTC
CDR3 protein: CAWTVSSHSYEQYF

J gene: TRBJ1-3
D gene: -
clone size: -
CDR3 length: 16
V gene: TRBV6-1
CDR3 DNA: TGTGCCAGCAGTGACCCCGGACAGAACTCTGGAAACACCATATATTTT
CDR3 protein: CASSDPGQNSGNTIYF

J gene: TRBJ2-1
D gene: -
clone size: -
CDR3 length: 11
V gene: TRBV20-1
CDR3 DNA: TGCAGTGCTGGGGGGGCCCGCGAGCAGTTCTTC
CDR3 protein: CSAGGAREQFF

J gene: TRBJ2-7
D gene: -
clone size: once
CDR3 length: 14
V gene: TRBV10-3
CDR3 DNA: TGTGCCATCAGTGAGTCGGGCAGGTCCTACGAGCAGTACTTC
CDR3 protein: CAISESGRSYEQYF

J gene: TRBJ2-5
D gene: -
clone size: few
CDR3 length: 12
V gene: TRBV28
CDR3 DNA: TGTGCCAGCAGTCCCTATCAAGAGACCCAGTACTTC
CDR3 protein: CASSPYQETQYF

J gene: TRBJ1-3
D gene: TRBD1
clone size: -
CDR3 length: 14
V gene: TRBV10-1
CDR3 DNA: TGCGCCAGCAACTCGGACAGGGCTGGAAACACCATATATTTT
CDR3 protein: CASNSDRAGNTIYF

J gene: TRBJ2-2
D gene: -
clone size: -
CDR3 length: 13
V gene: TRBV2
CDR3 DNA: TGTGCCAGCAGTCCCAGGAGGACCGGGGAGCTGTTTTTT
CDR3 protein: CASSPRRTGELFF

J gene: TRBJ1-4
D gene: -
clone size: -
CDR3 length: 16
V gene: TRBV6-6
CDR3 DNA: TGTGCCAGCAGTTACTTCCAAGGGGGGGCGAATGAAAAACTGTTTTTT
CDR3 protein: CASSYFQGGANEKLFF

J gene: TRBJ1-3
D gene: TRBD1
clone size: -
CDR3 length: 16
V gene: TRBV28
CDR3 DNA: TGTGCCAGCAGTTTTGAGCAGGGGGCGTCTGGAAACACCATATATTTT
CDR3 protein: CASSFEQGASGNTIYF

J gene: TRBJ2-3
D gene: TRBD1
clone size: once
CDR3 length: 15
V gene: TRBV4-3
CDR3 DNA: TGCGCCAGCAGCCAAGTGACAGGGTCCACAGATACGCAGTATTTT
CDR3 protein: CASSQVTGSTDTQYF

J gene: TRBJ2-3
D gene: TRBD1
clone size: -
CDR3 length: 16
V gene: TRBV28
CDR3 DNA: TGTGCCAGCAGTGCGCCCGACAGGGCGATCACAGATACGCAGTATTTT
CDR3 protein: CASSAPDRAITDTQYF

J gene: TRBJ1-3
D gene: -
clone size: -
CDR3 length: 16
V gene: TRBV9
CDR3 DNA: TGTGCCAGCAGCGTGTTTACGGGAAGCTCTGGAAACACCATATATTTT
CDR3 protein: CASSVFTGSSGNTIYF

J gene: TRBJ2-1
D gene: TRBD2
clone size: -
CDR3 length: 15
V gene: TRBV27
CDR3 DNA: TGTGCCAGCAGTTTTGGGAGGGTTGACTACAATGAGCAGTTCTTC
CDR3 protein: CASSFGRVDYNEQFF

J gene: TRBJ2-7
D gene: -
clone size: -
CDR3 length: 18
V gene: TRBV5-6
CDR3 DNA: TGTGCCAGCAGCTCCTCTAACCGACGACCGGGGGTAACCTACGAGCAGTACTTC
CDR3 protein: CASSSSNRRPGVTYEQYF

J gene: TRBJ1-5
D gene: TRBD1
clone size: -
CDR3 length: 15
V gene: TRBV4-1
CDR3 DNA: TGCGCCAGCAGCCCTGACGGACAGGACGCGTGGCCCCAGCATTTT
CDR3 protein: CASSPDGQDAWPQHF

J gene: TRBJ2-1
D gene: TRBD2
clone size: -
CDR3 length: 15
V gene: TRBV11-3
CDR3 DNA: TGTGCCAGCAGCTTGGTGGGACTAGCGGGTGGTGAGCAGTTCTTC
CDR3 protein: CASSLVGLAGGEQFF

J gene: TRBJ1-2
D gene: TRBD1
clone size: -
CDR3 length: 17
V gene: TRBV5-6
CDR3 DNA: TGTGCCAGCAGCAACCGGGACAGGGGCGGGGGAGTCTATGGCTACACCTTC
CDR3 protein: CASSNRDRGGGVYGYTF

J gene: TRBJ1-1
D gene: -
clone size: -
CDR3 length: 13
V gene: TRBV12-3/TRBV12-4
CDR3 DNA: TGTGCCAGCAGGGGGGCGGGAGGTACTGAAGCTTTCTTT
CDR3 protein: CASRGAGGTEAFF

J gene: TRBJ1-2
D gene: -
clone size: -
CDR3 length: 14
V gene: TRBV29-1
CDR3 DNA: TGCACCATCGTATCCGGGACAAGTAACTATGGCTACACCTTC
CDR3 protein: CTIVSGTSNYGYTF

J gene: TRBJ1-5
D gene: -
clone size: once
CDR3 length: 10
V gene: TRBV6-5
CDR3 DNA: TGTGCCACCCGGGGGCAGCCCCAGCATTTT
CDR3 protein: CATRGQPQHF

J gene: TRBJ2-4
D gene: -
clone size: -
CDR3 length: 14
V gene: TRBV4-3
CDR3 DNA: TGCGCCAGCAGCCAAGTCAGGGGGGAAAGCATTCAGTACTTC
CDR3 protein: CASSQVRGESIQYF

J gene: TRBJ1-2
D gene: -
clone size: -
CDR3 length: 14
V gene: TRBV19
CDR3 DNA: TGTGCCAGTAGCTGGAGTACGAGGCTCTATGGCTACACCTTC
CDR3 protein: CASSWSTRLYGYTF

J gene: TRBJ2-7
D gene: TRBD1
clone size: once
CDR3 length: 13
V gene: TRBV6-5
CDR3 DNA: TGTGCCAGCACCCGGACAGGGGTGGGCGAGCAGTACTTC
CDR3 protein: CASTRTGVGEQYF

J gene: TRBJ1-4
D gene: -
clone size: -
CDR3 length: 11
V gene: TRBV28
CDR3 DNA: TGTGCCAGCAGTTCGAACTTACGGCTGTTTTTT
CDR3 protein: CASSSNLRLFF

J gene: TRBJ1-1
D gene: -
clone size: -
CDR3 length: 13
V gene: TRBV11-3
CDR3 DNA: TGTGCCAGCAGCTTACTCGGGGAAAATGAAGCTTTCTTT
CDR3 protein: CASSLLGENEAFF

J gene: TRBJ1-4
D gene: TRBD1
clone size: -
CDR3 length: 15
V gene: TRBV4-2
CDR3 DNA: TGTGCCAGCAGCTACCATGACAGGGGGCTTGAAAAACTGTTTTTT
CDR3 protein: CASSYHDRGLEKLFF